The T cell receptor beta chain under discussion was sequenced for a study of OX40 agonist ivuxolimab in advanced cancers. Clones were read by immunoSEQ multiplex PCR, and TCRdb kept only the in-frame ones, dropping some. The table lists nearly 20,000 clones, 86% of them singletons. Study-wide points: Among the lowest levels of clonal expansion were found in partial responders at 0.1-3.0 mg/kg.

As regards this clone: The antigen is unknown.

The sequencing here drew on CD4+ or CD8+ T cells sorted from blood, taken in a trial of the OX40 agonist ivuxolimab. The TCR was taken from an adult with an advanced solid tumor such as melanoma, head and neck, liver or kidney cancer.

The CDR3 reads CASSSSGTEVWETQYF. As DNA, the CDR3 is TGTGCCAGCAGCTCATCCGGGACAGAGGTCTGGGAGACCCAGTACTTC. The chain has TRBV5-5 and TRBJ2-5, with TRBD1 matching 7 bases. The trim removed 3 bases at V and 5 bases at J, leaving 13 bases unmatched. This CDR3 has 16 residues. Germline CDR1 is SGHKS and CDR2 is YYEKEE (reference sequence).